This TCR beta chain stems from a study of blood T cell repertoires in COVID-19. Study summary: Samples came from the United States, Italy and Spain, spanning acute and convalescent COVID-19.

Authors' processing steps: Estimated nucleated cell counts came from reference gene primer amplification. Produced via immunoSEQ multiplex PCR; TCRdb's table is partial and in-frame only. That table furnishes V, J and clone size, whereas the DNA furnished D and trimming. The sample contains roughly 150,000 clones, 60% to 85% of which appear only once. The CDR3 extends over 15 amino acids. CDR1 is LNHDA and CDR2 is SQIVND in the germline V gene (reference sequence). V lost 6 bases and J 5 bases, leaving 19 bases between the germline ends. V usage is TRBV19 and J usage is TRBJ1-2; D remains unclear. The source material was peripheral blood. The TCR originated in a man in his 60s with acute or convalescent COVID-19. The CDR3 sequence is CASSPPTAGSYGYTF. The CDR3 DNA reads TGTGCCAGTAGCCCTCCGACCGCGGGCTCTTATGGCTACACCTTC.